Below are 14 T cell receptor beta chains sequenced from a single sample in a study of neurological immune-mediated disorders. Via MiXCR, TCRdb re-called the 5' RACE reads, giving one row per CDR3 protein. The table lists about 62,000 distinct CDR3 sequences, less than 4% of them singletons, with roughly 2% in the top ten. Sequences were obtained from PBMCs. All receptors come from a woman aged 45 to 65 with multiple sclerosis.

At least ten counts were recorded for this clonotype. The J gene is TRBJ1-4, the V gene TRBV12-5, with TRBD1 matching 8 bases. Germline V gene lookup returns CDR1 LGHNT and CDR2 FRNRAP. CDR3 length equals 15 residues. Trimming took 6 bases from V and 7 from J; bases not matched to a gene: 10. CDR3 region: CASGRLSTGGEKLFF. For the CDR3, the DNA is TGTGCTAGTGGCCGCCTCTCAACAGGGGGTGAAAAACTGTTTTTT. Full variable domain (missing parts from reference TRBV12-5 and TRBJ1-4): DARVTQTPRHKVTEMGQEVTMRCQPILGHNTVFWYRQTMMQGLELLAYFRNRAPLDDSGMPKDRFSAEMPDATLATLKIQPSEPRDSAVYFCASGRLSTGGEKLFFGSGTQLSVL.

Worth noting for this clonotype: A junction end diverges from the germline sequence, so it may reflect a read error. The DNA for the CDR3 is TGCGCCAGCAGCCAAGGAGGTCCCGGGTGGGTTGGCAATCAGCCCCAGAATTTT. Protein product: CASSQGGPGWVGNQPQNF. The chain links TRBV4-3 to TRBJ1-5; no definite D call. The length of the CDR3 is 18 residues. The germline gives CDR1 LGHNA, CDR2 YSLEER.

This clonotype was picked up many times. J is TRBJ1-4 and V is TRBV14; a weak D match, TRBD1 (6 bases). The CDR3 spans 15 residues. V shed 0 bases and J shed 3 bases, with 8 bases lying between them. CDR1 and CDR2 (germline): SGHDN, FVKESK. CDR3 coding DNA: TGTGCCAGCAGCCAAGAGGGGGCCTCTAATGAAAAACTGTTTTTT. Protein product: CASSQEGASNEKLFF.

This clonotype was observed many times. The chain has TRBV6-5 and TRBJ2-1; 8 nucleotides align to TRBD1. Germline V gives CDR1 MNHEY, CDR2 SVGAGI. CDR3 length equals 13 residues. Germline trimming cut 0 bases from V and 12 bases from J; bases unmatched to any gene: 4. The CDR3, as DNA: TGTGCCAGCAGTTACTCGATTACAGGGGGGCAGTTCTTC. Translating it yields CASSYSITGGQFF.

Comments on this clonotype: A much larger clonotype is one base distant, so this may be a read error. CDR3 DNA sequence: TGCGCCAGCAGCTCCCCGATAGCGGGGCACGCGGTGAGATCCTACAATGAGCAGTTCTTC. Protein sequence: CASSSPIAGHAVRSYNEQFF. The gene calls are TRBV5-1 and TRBJ2-1; 8 nucleotides agree with TRBD2. The CDR3 covers 20 residues. Germline V CDR1 and CDR2: SGHRS, YFSETQ. J gave up 1 base and V 3 bases, and 18 bases lay outside the gene matches.

This clonotype has at least ten counts. The V gene is TRBV29-1, the J gene TRBJ1-1; no clear D. Germline CDR1 reads SQVTM; CDR2 reads ANQGSEA. There are 12 residues in the CDR3. V lost 7 bases and J lost 2, with 11 bases in between. The DNA of the CDR3 is TGCAGCGCTCAATTGGAAAACACTGAAGCTTTCTTT. This sequence encodes CSAQLENTEAFF.

The sample holds many counts of this clonotype. The V gene is TRBV20-1, the J gene TRBJ1-1; TRBD1 is a possible D gene (5 bases). V was shortened by 3 bases and J by 4 bases, with 18 bases between the two germline ends. The germline V gene encodes CDR1 DFQATT and CDR2 SNEGSKA (reference sequence). The CDR3 consists of 15 residues. CDR3 region: CSARPLVGQGTEAFF. The CDR3 bases are TGCAGTGCTAGGCCCCTCGTGGGGCAGGGCACTGAAGCTTTCTTT.

This clonotype was recorded a few times. The chain carries TRBV28 and TRBJ1-4; 9 bases match TRBD1. The V gene's germline CDR1 is MDHEN and CDR2 SYDVKM. With V trimmed by 3 bases and J by 8 bases, 4 bases remained unmatched. This CDR3 contains 14 residues. DNA for the CDR3: TGTGCCAGCAGTTTGGACAGGGGAAGGGAAAAACTGTTTTTT. Translation gives CASSLDRGREKLFF. The entire variable domain, with the rest obtained from reference TRBV28 and TRBJ1-4, is as follows: DVKVTQSSRYLVKRTGEKVFLECVQDMDHENMFWYRQDPGLGLRLIYFSYDVKMKEKGDIPEGYSVSREKKERFSLILESASTNQTSMYLCASSLDRGREKLFFGSGTQLSVL.

Notes on this clonotype: A much larger clone is a single base away; this may be a read error. The chain couples TRBV7-9 to TRBJ2-3; no definite D call. The germline V gene encodes CDR1 SEHNR and CDR2 FQNEAQ (reference sequence). The CDR3 consists of 14 residues. V was pared by 1 base and J by 3 bases, with 8 bases between. The CDR3 bases are TGTGCCAGCAGCTTAGGTAGAGAAACAGATACGCAGTATTTT. It specifies CASSLGRETDTQYF.

The table lists this clonotype with many counts. The rearrangement joins TRBV20-1 to TRBJ2-1, with TRBD2 matching over 10 bases. The junction had 3 bases not matched to a gene; V was cut back by 6 bases and J by 4 bases. Germline values: CDR1 DFQATT, CDR2 SNEGSKA (reference sequence). The CDR3 length is 13 residues. In nucleotides, the CDR3 is TGCAGTGCCCCGGGACTAGCGTACAATGAGCAGTTCTTC. This codes for CSAPGLAYNEQFF.

This clonotype has a count of ten or more. The CDR3 region is CATSVSAGVETQYF. The DNA for the CDR3 is TGTGCCACCAGTGTGTCGGCTGGGGTAGAGACCCAGTACTTC. This chain uses TRBV24-1 with TRBJ2-5; the D is unclear. CDR1 and CDR2 (germline): KGHDR, SFDVKD. The ends were cut back, 5 bases at V and 4 bases at J, with 13 bases in the middle. The CDR3 runs to 14 residues.

There are many counts of this clonotype. J is TRBJ2-2 and V is TRBV5-1; 9 bases match TRBD2. Germline assignment: CDR1 SGHRS and CDR2 YFSETQ. CDR3 length: 17 residues. Trimming removed 0 bases from V and 0 bases from J; junction bases left unmatched: 3. The chain's CDR3 is CASSLELAGTNTGELFF. The CDR3 DNA is TGCGCCAGCAGCTTGGAGCTAGCGGGAACGAACACCGGGGAGCTGTTTTTT. The full variable domain, rest sourced from reference TRBV5-1 and TRBJ2-2, is KAGVTQTPRYLIKTRGQQVTLSCSPISGHRSVSWYQQTPGQGLQFLFEYFSETQRNKGNFPGRFSGRQFSNSRSEMNVSTLELGDSALYLCASSLELAGTNTGELFFGEGSRLTVL.

This clonotype was observed at least ten times. The V and J genes are TRBV2 and TRBJ1-1; D remains unclear. The CDR3 is made up of 11 amino acids. Trimming cost V 7 bases and J 11 bases, with 14 bases left between them. The germline V gene encodes CDR1 SNHLY and CDR2 FYNNEI. The CDR3 loop is CASTLRILAFF. CDR3 sequence (DNA): TGTGCCAGCACCTTGCGGATTCTGGCTTTCTTT.

This clonotype has a count of ten or more. V gene TRBV12-3 or TRBV12-4 combines with J gene TRBJ1-2, with TRBD1 matching over 11 bases. The J segment lost 7 bases and the V segment lost 5 bases, leaving 6 bases of the junction unmatched. The CDR3 sequence is 14 residues long. CDR3 protein: CASSPGQGASGYTF. The CDR3 bases are TGTGCCAGCAGTCCTGGACAGGGGGCGTCTGGCTACACCTTC.